This TCR beta chain was identified during a study of T-cell memory formation after mild COVID-19. With V trimmed by 6 bases and J by 1 base, 4 bases remained unmatched. The germline V gene has CDR1 SGHTA and CDR2 FQGNSA. This CDR3 spans 14 amino acids. Constant-segment-primed 5'RACE gave TCR alpha and TCR beta cDNA libraries with sample barcodes and UMIs. TCRdb redid the calling of the 5' RACE reads with MiXCR, one entry per CDR3 protein. The repertoire has under 250,000 distinct CDR3 sequences, 15% to 17% of them found once; the top ten carry 2.1%. This clonotype came up a few times. Its antigen remains unknown. Points from the study as a whole: Specificity for SARS-CoV-2 was not confirmed among the second-wave clones peaking on day 37. Clones that contracted clustered mainly in CM and EM if CD4+ and in EMRA if CD8+.

The sequencing sample was made of PBMCs or a T cell subset sorted from them (not recorded which). The sequence was collected from an adult woman who had mild COVID-19 (a few samples of this study predate the infection). Cell type and time point are not known. The gene calls are TRBV7-2 and TRBJ2-3; 7 bases map to TRBD2. The CDR3 coding sequence is TGTGCCAGCAGGACCAGCGGGGGCACAGATACGCAGTATTTT. This sequence encodes CASRTSGGTDTQYF.